Below, 14 T cell receptor beta chains from the same sample are listed, as sequenced in a study of blood T cell repertoires in COVID-19. This table comes from immunoSEQ multiplex PCR, and its TCRdb copy is limited to in-frame clones, with some not included. The profile covers roughly 250,000 clones, with less than 90% appearing a single time and about 3% taken by the ten largest. Sequencing was done on a sample of PBMCs or T cells enriched from blood (not recorded which). The receptors were gathered from a woman in her 50s who had recovered from COVID-19.

V is TRBV11-2 and J is TRBJ2-1; 11 nucleotides line up with TRBD2. The junction had 8 bases not matched to a gene; V was cut back by 2 bases and J by 8 bases. This CDR3 is built from 16 residues. Germline lookup yields CDR1 SGHAT and CDR2 FQNNGV. CDR3 protein: CASSLRPGTSGHEQFF. In DNA form, the CDR3 reads TGTGCCAGCAGCTTAAGGCCCGGGACTAGCGGCCATGAGCAGTTCTTC.

This clone was recorded only once. J is TRBJ2-1 and V is TRBV28; weak D call: TRBD2 (6 bases). The ends were cut back, 10 bases at V and 3 bases at J, with 19 bases in the middle. The CDR3 has 15 residues. Germline CDR1 MDHEN, CDR2 SYDVKM. CDR3 sequence: CATQTTGTHYNEQFF. DNA of the CDR3: TGTGCCACCCAAACCACCGGGACTCACTACAATGAGCAGTTCTTC.

The chain has TRBV28 and TRBJ1-1; tentative D call: TRBD1 (6 bases). Germline V gene data show CDR1 as MDHEN and CDR2 as SYDVKM. Between the trimmed V and J ends, which lost 5 bases and 11 bases, there was a span of 18 bases. This CDR3 is built from 13 residues. The CDR3: CASSLPAGDRAFF. As DNA, the CDR3 is TGTGCCAGCAGTCTCCCCGCAGGGGATCGGGCTTTCTTT.

V and J are TRBV12-3 or TRBV12-4 and TRBJ2-7, with D unclear. V lost 1 base to trimming and J lost 2 bases, with 6 bases between them. The CDR3 is 13 amino acids. DNA of the CDR3: TGTGCCAGCAGTTTAGGAGAAGCCTACGAGCAGTACTTC. As protein: CASSLGEAYEQYF.

The chain combines TRBV6-5 with TRBJ1-2; 7 nucleotides line up with TRBD1. CDR1 is MNHEY, CDR2 SVGAGI, per germline. The CDR3 extends over 16 amino acids. V lost 3 bases and J lost 8; bases outside the gene matches: 15. The CDR3 DNA reads TGTGCCAGCAGTTATCTGACCGGGACAGTAGGCCGCGGCTACACCTTC. Residues: CASSYLTGTVGRGYTF.

The CDR3 sequence: CASSLRQGYEQYF. The CDR3 DNA follows: TGTGCCAGCAGCTTGAGACAGGGCTACGAGCAGTACTTC. The chain has TRBV7-8 and TRBJ2-7; 7 bases agree with TRBD1. The CDR3 sequence is 13 residues long. Germline trimming cut 3 bases from V and 3 bases from J; bases unmatched to any gene: 2. Germline-derived CDR1 and CDR2 are SGHVS and FQNEAQ. The whole variable domain, remainder taken from reference TRBV7-8 and TRBJ2-7, is GAGVSQSPRYKVAKRGQDVALRCDPISGHVSLFWYQQALGQGPEFLTYFQNEAQLDKSGLPSDRFFAERPEGSVSTLKIQRTQQEDSAVYLCASSLRQGYEQYFGPGTRLTVT.

The chain has TRBV10-3 and TRBJ1-4, with D possibly being TRBD1 (6 bases). Germline V gene data show CDR1 as ENHRY and CDR2 as SYGVKD. The CDR3 extends over 15 amino acids. V was pared by 0 bases and J by 8 bases, with 13 bases between. CDR3 DNA: TGTGCCATCAGTGAGTCAACAGGGTCGAGGGAAAAACTGTTTTTT. It codes for CAISESTGSREKLFF.

This clone was recorded a few times. The chain recombines TRBV6-5 with TRBJ1-5; 8 nucleotides line up with TRBD1. CDR3 size: 14 residues. Germline V gene data show CDR1 as MNHEY and CDR2 as SVGAGI. The V and J ends lost 6 bases and 7 bases, in that order; junction bases with no gene match: 8. Here the CDR3 DNA reads TGTGCCAGCAGCGGACAGGGAATATTACAGCCCCAGCATTTT. This sequence encodes CASSGQGILQPQHF.

The V call is TRBV20-1, the J call TRBJ2-3; D is uncertain. The CDR3 has 14 amino acids. The V gene's germline CDR1 is DFQATT and CDR2 SNEGSKA (reference sequence). Trimming left V 3 bases short and J 3 bases short, with 13 bases between. In DNA form, the CDR3 reads TGCAGTGCTAGTTCGAGTAATGCAACAGATACGCAGTATTTT. Translation: CSASSSNATDTQYF.

This chain connects TRBV5-1 to TRBJ1-3; D is possibly TRBD1 (6 bases). Germline-derived CDR1 and CDR2 are SGHRS and YFSETQ. The V end lost 4 bases, the J end lost 2 bases, and 13 bases lay between the germline ends. The CDR3 extends over 15 amino acids. Written as DNA, the CDR3 is TGCGCCAGCAGCCCCAGCGGGGGCGCTGGAAACACCATATATTTT. This sequence encodes CASSPSGGAGNTIYF. The whole variable domain, remainder taken from reference TRBV5-1 and TRBJ1-3, is KAGVTQTPRYLIKTRGQQVTLSCSPISGHRSVSWYQQTPGQGLQFLFEYFSETQRNKGNFPGRFSGRQFSNSRSEMNVSTLELGDSALYLCASSPSGGAGNTIYFGEGSWLTVV.

The CDR3 DNA is TGTGCCAGCAGTTTAGTCTGGACAGGGGGCGAGTTGGGTGCAGATACGCAGTATTTT. Translated: CASSLVWTGGELGADTQYF. The chain uses TRBV28 and TRBJ2-3; 11 bases agree with TRBD1. Trimming at V came to 2 bases and at J to 4 bases, leaving 14 bases not matched to a gene. Germline loops: CDR1 MDHEN, CDR2 SYDVKM. The CDR3 contains 19 residues. The full variable domain, completed using reference TRBV28 and TRBJ2-3, is DVKVTQSSRYLVKRTGEKVFLECVQDMDHENMFWYRQDPGLGLRLIYFSYDVKMKEKGDIPEGYSVSREKKERFSLILESASTNQTSMYLCASSLVWTGGELGADTQYFGPGTRLTVL.

The rearrangement links TRBV7-3 to TRBJ1-6, with 7 nucleotides matching TRBD1. The CDR3 has 16 residues. With V trimmed by 2 bases and J by 4 bases, 5 bases remained unmatched. Germline V gene data show CDR1 as SGHTA and CDR2 as FQGTGA. The CDR3 DNA reads TGTGCCAGCAGCTTATGGGCACAGGGGTATAATTCACCCCTCCACTTT. This sequence encodes CASSLWAQGYNSPLHF.

This sequence joins TRBV5-4 and TRBJ1-1, with D possibly matching TRBD1 (5 bases). V was clipped by 2 bases and J by 3 bases, with 14 bases between them. Germline assignment: CDR1 SGHNT and CDR2 YYREEE (reference sequence). The CDR3 contains 15 residues. The CDR3 bases are TGTGCCAGCAGCTTCAGTGGGGCGTTGGACACTGAAGCTTTCTTT. Translated, it gives CASSFSGALDTEAFF. Using reference TRBV5-4 and TRBJ1-1 for the parts outside the CDR3, the full variable domain is ETGVTQSPTHLIKTRGQQVTLRCSSQSGHNTVSWYQQALGQGPQFIFQYYREEENGRGNFPPRFSGLQFPNYSSELNVNALELDDSALYLCASSFSGALDTEAFFGQGTRLTVV.

The V call is TRBV25-1, the J call TRBJ1-3, with TRBD1 identical over 8 bases. Per the germline V gene, CDR1 is MGHDK and CDR2 is SYGVNS. The CDR3 runs 16 residues. J lost 5 bases, V lost 3 bases, and 9 bases had no gene match. The CDR3 DNA reads TGTGCCAGCAGTGATACATCCGGGACAGGAAGAAACACCATATATTTT. The encoded protein is CASSDTSGTGRNTIYF.